This T cell receptor beta chain was sequenced for a study of T-cell reconstitution after alpha-beta-depleted transplantation in children listed by TCRdb under 2016. A note on the overall study: T-cell immune reconstitution after TCRalphabeta/CD19-depleted allogeneic hematopoietic cell transplantation in children was quantitatively tracked in the study by means of TCR repertoire profiling.

According to the germline V gene, CDR1 reads MNHEY and CDR2 reads SVGAGI. V lost 2 bases and J lost 1 base; the stretch between them is 9 bases long. The CDR3 runs 15 amino acids, cysteine and phenylalanine included. Only the CDR3 DNA stays, 45 bases, in frame from base 1. The library was obtained by PCR. The sequencing machine was an Illumina HiSeq 2500. To normalize quantification of the TCRbeta repertoire, the TCR libraries were built with molecular barcoding that relied on unique molecular identifiers. TCRdb reanalyzed the raw reads on its own, using fastp at Q25 for trimming and MiXCR for clone calling, and kept in-frame beta chains. Rows are combined by CDR3 protein, so each entry shows the most common genes and DNA. This sample lists approximately 220,000 distinct CDR3 sequences; around a sixth were detected once. Clones ranked in the top ten supply about 41% of the sample. The treatment or condition label here, explained by the study, means: allogeneic hematopoietic cell transplantation with graft depleted of TCRalphabeta T cells and CD19 B cells. TCRalphabeta/CD19-depleted allogeneic hematopoietic cell grafts were given to the transplant recipients, all of whom were children.

A remark on this clonotype: Which antigen it targets is not known. Nothing much larger sits one base from this clone, and base qualities are not available.

Overall results and qualifications from the work: In some patients, high TCRbeta diversity at day 60 was attributed to recipient T cells and intrathymic progenitors that had survived conditioning. Over the following months the frequencies of hyperexpanded clones went down, and after one year T-cell counts and TCRbeta diversity were mostly credited to newly produced T cells. Apparently early alphabetaT-cell count recovery about two months after transplant reportedly relied on only several hundred rapidly expanded clones derived from non-depleted graft cells.

This sequence uses TRBV6-5 and TRBJ2-1; the D gene may be TRBD1 or TRBD2, since each aligns over 5 bases. The sequence was obtained from a male patient aged 2-15 years who had a stem cell transplant for acute lymphoblastic leukemia, so the T cells may come from the graft donor. The sequencing here drew on PBMCs, mostly from graft donor cells, taken 360 days after TCRalphabeta/CD19-depleted stem cell transplant. The DNA sequence follows: TGTGCCAGCAGTTACGAGGGGCGATCCTACAATGAGCAGTTCTTC. The translation is CASSYEGRSYNEQFF.